These 25 T cell receptor beta chains originate from one sample sequenced in a study of blood T cell repertoires in COVID-19. TCRdb's table, derived via immunoSEQ multiplex PCR, lists solely in-frame clones and lacks some. The table lists some 68,000 clones, roughly nine tenths of them singletons. Input material: peripheral blood. These receptors all stem from a man aged 45-65 years with active COVID-19.

J is TRBJ2-5 and V is TRBV4-1; TRBD1 matches 8 bases. CDR1 is MGHRA, CDR2 YSYEKL, per germline. The CDR3 has 13 amino acids. Trimming took 4 bases from V and 4 from J; bases not matched to a gene: 2. CDR3 nucleotides: TGCGCCAGCAGCCCGACAGGGGCAGAGACCCAGTACTTC. Its protein is CASSPTGAETQYF.

As to this clone: Relative to the germline gene, one junction end is altered; a read error may explain this. V usage is TRBV5-6 and J usage is TRBJ2-4; no clear D gene. The CDR3 has 15 amino acids. The germline V gene has CDR1 SGHDT and CDR2 YYEEEE. CDR3 DNA: TGTGCCAGCAGCTTGGGCTCGCTGACAACATGGCCGTTCCACTTC. This translates into CASSLGSLTTWPFHF.

The V and J genes are TRBV4-1 and TRBJ1-1; the match to TRBD1 covers 8 bases. CDR1 and CDR2 (germline): MGHRA, YSYEKL. The CDR3 is made up of 16 amino acids. V lost 3 bases and J lost 3; bases outside the gene matches: 9. CDR3 loop: CASSQVTGTGHTEAFF. Written as DNA, the CDR3 is TGCGCCAGCAGCCAGGTTACCGGGACAGGCCACACTGAAGCTTTCTTT.

The V call is TRBV3-1 (or the pseudogene TRBV3-2), the J call TRBJ2-1; 10 nucleotides match TRBD1. The J segment lost 0 bases and the V segment lost 3 bases, leaving 8 bases of the junction unmatched. The germline V gene has CDR1 LGHDT and CDR2 YNNKEL (reference sequence). This CDR3 comprises 18 residues. The CDR3 here is CASSHHPGQGSSYNEQFF. The CDR3 coding sequence is TGTGCCAGCAGCCACCACCCGGGACAGGGGAGCTCCTACAATGAGCAGTTCTTC.

V is TRBV18 and J is TRBJ2-1, with D perhaps TRBD2 (5 bases). The germline V and J ends were trimmed by 3 bases and 0 bases, with 6 bases remaining between them. CDR1 is KGHSH, CDR2 LQKENI, per germline. CDR3 length: 14 amino acids. CDR3 DNA: TGTGCCAGCTCACCGGGGAGCTCCTACAATGAGCAGTTCTTC. Its protein product is CASSPGSSYNEQFF. Complete variable domain (other parts from reference TRBV18 and TRBJ2-1): NAGVMQNPRHLVRRRGQEARLRCSPMKGHSHVYWYRQLPEEGLKFMVYLQKENIIDESGMPKERFSAEFPKEGPSILRIQQVVRGDSAAYFCASSPGSSYNEQFFGPGTRLTVL.

This chain joins TRBV5-1 and TRBJ1-6; 7 nucleotides line up with TRBD1. V shed 5 bases and J 9 bases; nucleotides not matched to a gene: 8. The germline CDR1 and CDR2 sequences are SGHRS and YFSETQ. The CDR3 runs to 14 residues. This chain's CDR3 is CASSLTGRRSPLHF. The CDR3 DNA follows: TGCGCCAGCAGTTTGACAGGGAGACGTTCACCCCTCCACTTT.

The V and J genes are TRBV6-5 and TRBJ1-5, with 7 nucleotides matching TRBD1. Germline V gene sequence: CDR1 MNHEY, CDR2 SVGAGI. There are 14 residues in the CDR3. V gave up 7 bases and J gave up 6 bases; unmatched junction bases: 9. CDR3 in amino acids: CASTLTGIPQPQHF. CDR3 DNA: TGTGCCAGCACTTTGACAGGGATCCCTCAGCCCCAGCATTTT.

The genes are TRBV18 and TRBJ2-3; D unclear. V shed 5 bases and J shed 3 bases, with 9 bases lying between them. The germline V gene has CDR1 KGHSH and CDR2 LQKENI. The CDR3 spans 13 residues. CDR3 amino acids: CASSTTTTDTQYF. The CDR3 region has the DNA TGTGCCAGCTCAACAACTACGACAGATACGCAGTATTTT.

The rearrangement joins TRBV6-5 to TRBJ2-2, with a weak D call TRBD1 (5 bases). The germline V gene has CDR1 MNHEY and CDR2 SVGAGI. Trimming shortened V by 5 bases and J by 6 bases, and 7 bases separated the two germline ends. This CDR3 comprises 12 residues. The CDR3 DNA reads TGTGCCAGCAGTCACAGGTCCGGGGAGCTGTTTTTT. Residues: CASSHRSGELFF.

V gene TRBV6-5 combines with J gene TRBJ2-3, with TRBD1 as a possible D gene (6 bases). Germline lookup yields CDR1 MNHEY and CDR2 SVGAGI. The CDR3 totals 14 residues. The ends were cut back, 2 bases at V and 3 bases at J, with 9 bases in the middle. Here the CDR3 DNA reads TGTGCCAGCAGTTACGGCCAGGGGACAGATACGCAGTATTTT. The encoded protein is CASSYGQGTDTQYF.

This chain links TRBV9 with TRBJ2-3; 7 nucleotides match TRBD2. J lost 4 bases, V lost 0 bases, and 8 bases had no gene match. Germline V gene lookup returns CDR1 SGDLS and CDR2 YYNGEE. The CDR3 length is 16 residues. As DNA, the CDR3 is TGTGCCAGCAGCGTAGCCCCAGCGGGGTCTGCAGATACGCAGTATTTT. Encoded protein: CASSVAPAGSADTQYF.

The chain recombines TRBV6-5 with TRBJ2-7, with a weak D call TRBD2 (8 bases). CDR1 is MNHEY, CDR2 SVGAGI, per germline. CDR3 length equals 14 residues. V was trimmed by 7 bases and J by 4 bases, leaving 17 bases between them. In DNA form, the CDR3 reads TGTGCCAGCAAGAGGGGGCTAGCGGGTTACGAGCAGTACTTC. It translates to CASKRGLAGYEQYF.

The V and J genes are TRBV5-1 and TRBJ1-4; 9 nucleotides align to TRBD1. The CDR3 covers 17 residues. After removal of 3 bases from V and 0 bases from J, the junction contained 6 bases not matched to a gene. The V gene's germline CDR1 is SGHRS and CDR2 YFSETQ. CDR3 sequence: CASSWTGAVATNEKLFF. The CDR3 DNA reads TGCGCCAGCAGCTGGACAGGGGCCGTAGCAACTAATGAAAAACTGTTTTTT.

The V gene is TRBV4-3, the J gene TRBJ1-3; D is unresolved. CDR3 size: 15 residues. The V and J ends lost 0 bases and 4 bases respectively, with 10 bases between them. CDR1 LGHNA and CDR2 YSLEER come from the germline V gene. The DNA for the CDR3 is TGCGCCAGCAGCCAAGATGCCGGTCCGGGAAACACCATATATTTT. It yields the protein CASSQDAGPGNTIYF.

This clone was counted once. J is TRBJ1-4 and V is TRBV6-6; D is ambiguous. The germline gives CDR1 MNHNY, CDR2 SVGAGI (reference sequence). The CDR3 is 13 amino acids. The germline V and J ends were trimmed by 7 bases and 7 bases, with 13 bases remaining between them. The CDR3 protein is CASTLSGSEKLFF. CDR3 nucleotide sequence: TGTGCCAGCACCCTGTCGGGGTCTGAAAAACTGTTTTTT.

This rearrangement joins TRBV7-3 to TRBJ2-5; tentative D call: TRBD2 (6 bases). Germline CDR1 is SGHTA and CDR2 is FQGTGA. The V and J ends lost 5 bases and 5 bases respectively, with 18 bases between them. The CDR3 spans 15 residues. The CDR3: CASSPEGGAGETQYF. CDR3 nucleotide sequence: TGTGCCAGCAGCCCCGAGGGCGGGGCAGGGGAGACCCAGTACTTC.

The rearrangement uses TRBV29-1 and TRBJ2-7; possibly TRBD2 for D (5 bases). The CDR3 spans 13 residues. V lost 3 bases and J lost 2, with 11 bases in between. From germline, CDR1 is SQVTM and CDR2 ANQGSEA. The CDR3 nucleotides read TGCAGCGTTGAGCTGCCGGGGACCTACGAGCAGTACTTC. This translates into CSVELPGTYEQYF.

Written as DNA, the CDR3 is TGCGCCAGCAGTGAAGGGACAGGGTTCTACGAGCAGTACTTC. Translated: CASSEGTGFYEQYF. This chain joins TRBV10-1 and TRBJ2-7, with 9 bases fitting TRBD1. Germline V lookup: CDR1 WNHNN, CDR2 SYGVQD (reference sequence). This CDR3 is built from 14 residues. Trimming removed 3 bases from V and 3 bases from J; junction bases left unmatched: 3.

The chain is built from TRBV9 and TRBJ2-3; 8 bases fit TRBD2. Per germline, CDR1 SGDLS and CDR2 YYNGEE. The J segment lost 4 bases and the V segment lost 1 base, leaving 2 bases of the junction unmatched. The CDR3 contains 14 residues. The CDR3 DNA reads TGTGCCAGCAGCGTAACGGGGGGGCCAGATACGCAGTATTTT. Encoded protein: CASSVTGGPDTQYF.

This clone was counted once. This chain connects TRBV2 to TRBJ2-7, with 10 bases aligning to TRBD2. V lost 3 bases, J lost 2 bases, and 4 bases stayed unmatched. CDR1 and CDR2 from the germline V gene are SNHLY and FYNNEI. There are 15 residues in the CDR3. The CDR3 spells CASSDGGLATYEQYF. The CDR3 DNA reads TGTGCCAGCAGTGATGGGGGACTAGCGACCTACGAGCAGTACTTC.

The chain combines TRBV11-2 with TRBJ1-2; D unclear. The CDR3 is 14 residues long. Germline V gene lookup returns CDR1 SGHAT and CDR2 FQNNGV. Trimming cost V 2 bases and J 4 bases, with 11 bases left between them. The CDR3 DNA sequence: TGTGCCAGCAGCTTATGGGCCGAAAGCTATGGCTACACCTTC. Amino acids: CASSLWAESYGYTF.

V gene TRBV5-1 combines with J gene TRBJ2-1, with 9 bases identical to TRBD2. Unmatched junction bases numbered 6, after V lost 1 base and J lost 7 bases. The CDR3 contains 15 residues. CDR1 SGHRS and CDR2 YFSETQ come from the germline V gene. CDR3 DNA: TGCGCCAGCAGCTTGTCCGCGGGGGGGCAGAATGAGCAGTTCTTC. This codes for CASSLSAGGQNEQFF.

CDR3 sequence reads: CASCQGWGAIQYF. The CDR3 region has the DNA TGTGCCAGCTGCCAGGGTTGGGGTGCCATTCAGTACTTC. This sequence joins TRBV7-9 and TRBJ2-4; a possible D gene is TRBD1 (5 bases). This CDR3 has 13 amino acids. V shed 8 bases and J shed 9 bases, with 17 bases lying between them. Per germline, CDR1 SEHNR and CDR2 FQNEAQ (reference sequence).

The chain joins TRBV5-1 to TRBJ1-2, with TRBD1 matching over 7 bases. Trimming took 3 bases from V and 4 from J; bases not matched to a gene: 6. The CDR3 is made up of 14 amino acids. The germline V gene encodes CDR1 SGHRS and CDR2 YFSETQ. CDR3: CASSYRQGLYGYTF. DNA for the CDR3: TGCGCCAGCAGCTACCGACAGGGCCTCTATGGCTACACCTTC.

The V gene is TRBV15, the J gene TRBJ1-1; D possibly corresponds to TRBD1 (6 bases). The CDR3 has 14 residues. Trimming pared 8 bases from V and 1 base from J, leaving 14 bases between. The germline gives CDR1 LNHNV, CDR2 YYDKDF (reference sequence). CDR3 nucleotides: TGTGCCACCTCCTTTGGGGGCCGGAACACTGAAGCTTTCTTT. Translating it yields CATSFGGRNTEAFF. The whole variable domain, remainder taken from reference TRBV15 and TRBJ1-1, is DAMVIQNPRYQVTQFGKPVTLSCSQTLNHNVMYWYQQKSSQAPKLLFHYYDKDFNNEADTPDNFQSRRPNTSFCFLDIRSPGLGDTAMYLCATSFGGRNTEAFFGQGTRLTVV.